This T cell receptor beta chain appears in the sequencing data of a study of post-analysis software for immune sequencing data. Study results and limitations: The five TRBV segments detected at higher frequency in patients than in controls included TRBV5-6, TRBV5-1 and TRBV20-1.

This CDR3 comprises 14 residues. Trimming cost V 0 bases and J 5 bases; bases outside gene matches: 3. The V gene's germline CDR1 is SGDLS and CDR2 YYNGEE. Included in the TCR beta cDNA libraries were unique molecular identifiers. TCRdb called the PCR reads again in MiXCR, with one record for every CDR3 protein. The table records 650,000 to 850,000 distinct CDR3 sequences, roughly half of them present only once. This clonotype was found a few times. Its specificity is unknown. This TCR was sampled from a girl aged 10-17 years with multiple sclerosis. The sample comprised blood. V gene TRBV9 combines with J gene TRBJ2-7, with TRBD1 identical over 9 bases. DNA of the CDR3: TGTGCCAGCAGCGTAGTCGGGACAGGGAACGAGCAGTACTTC. Residues: CASSVVGTGNEQYF.